The source of this T cell receptor beta chain is a study of cytomegalovirus exposure and HLA in healthy donors. The PCR was carried out with 60 Vbeta primers and 13 Jbeta primers. Method: immunoSEQ multiplex PCR; TCRdb's copy keeps in-frame clones and lacks some. The repertoire holds fewer than 150,000 clones, with about 69% as singletons. This clone was found once. The CDR3 contains 11 residues. CDR1 and CDR2 (germline): MDHEN, SYDVKM. Trimming removed 8 bases at V and 2 bases at J, with 6 bases between. Sample: PBMCs. The V call is TRBV28, the J call TRBJ1-2, with D possibly being TRBD1 (5 bases). The TCR was taken from a man under 40 in good health and CMV-seronegative. The CDR3 DNA sequence: TGTGCCAGCCGGGGGAACTATGGCTACACCTTC. This gives the protein CASRGNYGYTF.